The TCR beta chain under discussion was sequenced for a study of blood T cell repertoires in COVID-19. The overall study: Samples came from the United States, Italy and Spain, spanning acute and convalescent COVID-19.

This study enrolled people aged 18 to 89 from under 25 US geographic areas. Clinical histories supplied by participants themselves formed the basis of cohort assignment. CDR3 size: 15 residues. The V gene lost 2 bases and the J gene lost 8 bases, with 21 bases spanning the gap. The germline CDR1 and CDR2 sequences are GTSNPN and SVGIG (reference sequence). Assay used: immunoSEQ multiplex PCR; TCRdb lists only in-frame clones, some missing. The table has roughly 150,000 clones, about 80% seen once. The chain carries TRBV30 and TRBJ1-2; TRBD1 might be the D (5 bases). The sample was PBMCs or T cells enriched from blood (not recorded which). This receptor was taken from a woman aged 55-69 years who had recovered from COVID-19. CDR3 residues: CAWSRGRIDTRGYTF. The DNA of the CDR3 is TGTGCCTGGAGTAGGGGTAGGATCGATACGAGGGGCTACACCTTC.